The present T cell receptor (beta chain) was sequenced within a study of molecular identifiers for immune sequencing clone quantification. Study summary: Four of five RNA aliquots from approximately 20,000 or 98,000 naive CD8 T cells were sequenced. Overall study results and limits: Clones above 20 RNA copies contained over 97% of effector molecules and under 1% of naive molecules. In a background of around 970,000 naive cells, spiked Jurkat TCR RNA from one cell was reportedly detectable.

This CDR3 has 11 residues. Trimming stripped 3 bases from V and 6 bases from J, with 4 bases between. Germline V gene sequence: CDR1 LGHNA, CDR2 YSLEER. Naive CD8 T cells were picked out by sorting for CD8+CD4-CCR7+CD45RA+. Via MiXCR, TCRdb re-called the PCR reads, giving one row per CDR3 protein. The data contain over 85,000 distinct CDR3 sequences, around 23% of them singletons. The table lists this clonotype with many counts. Antigen: not known. This rearrangement joins TRBV4-3 to TRBJ2-3; D is undetermined. The sequenced sample consisted of naive CD8+ T cells from blood, with Jurkat cell RNA spiked in. Described subset: FACS-sorted CD8+CD4-CCR7+CD45RA+ naive T cells. The TCR originated in a human donor in good health. Some libraries in this study had Jurkat cell RNA spiked in. The CDR3 sequence: CASSQADTQYF. DNA of the CDR3: TGCGCCAGCAGCCAGGCCGATACGCAGTATTTT.